This TCR beta chain came from a study of cytomegalovirus exposure and HLA in healthy donors. CDR3 length equals 14 residues. Looked up from germline, CDR1 is SGHRS and CDR2 is YFSETQ. The J segment lost 2 bases and the V segment lost 6 bases, leaving 5 bases of the junction unmatched. In the PCR, 60 Vbeta and 13 Jbeta primers were used. Assay: immunoSEQ multiplex PCR; the TCRdb copy retains only in-frame clones and omits some. The data show some 150,000 clones, 70% to 85% seen once. The receptor comes from a man aged 30 to 39 in good health and CMV-seropositive. Sequenced material: PBMCs. V usage is TRBV5-1 and J usage is TRBJ2-7; 10 bases map to TRBD2. CDR3 sequence (DNA): TGCGCCAGCAAACGTAGCGGGGGGACCTACGAGCAGTACTTC. Translated: CASKRSGGTYEQYF.